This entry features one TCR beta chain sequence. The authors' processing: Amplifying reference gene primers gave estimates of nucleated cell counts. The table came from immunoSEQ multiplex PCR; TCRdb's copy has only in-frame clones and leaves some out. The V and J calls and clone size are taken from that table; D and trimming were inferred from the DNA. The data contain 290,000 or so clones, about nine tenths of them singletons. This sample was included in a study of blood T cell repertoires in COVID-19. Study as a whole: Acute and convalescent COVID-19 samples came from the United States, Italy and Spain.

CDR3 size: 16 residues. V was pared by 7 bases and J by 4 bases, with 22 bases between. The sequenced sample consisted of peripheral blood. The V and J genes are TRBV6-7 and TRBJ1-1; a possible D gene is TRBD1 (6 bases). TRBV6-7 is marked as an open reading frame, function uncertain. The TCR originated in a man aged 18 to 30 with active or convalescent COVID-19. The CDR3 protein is CASTPECTGPITEAFF. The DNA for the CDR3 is TGTGCCAGCACCCCAGAATGCACAGGGCCTATCACTGAAGCTTTCTTT.